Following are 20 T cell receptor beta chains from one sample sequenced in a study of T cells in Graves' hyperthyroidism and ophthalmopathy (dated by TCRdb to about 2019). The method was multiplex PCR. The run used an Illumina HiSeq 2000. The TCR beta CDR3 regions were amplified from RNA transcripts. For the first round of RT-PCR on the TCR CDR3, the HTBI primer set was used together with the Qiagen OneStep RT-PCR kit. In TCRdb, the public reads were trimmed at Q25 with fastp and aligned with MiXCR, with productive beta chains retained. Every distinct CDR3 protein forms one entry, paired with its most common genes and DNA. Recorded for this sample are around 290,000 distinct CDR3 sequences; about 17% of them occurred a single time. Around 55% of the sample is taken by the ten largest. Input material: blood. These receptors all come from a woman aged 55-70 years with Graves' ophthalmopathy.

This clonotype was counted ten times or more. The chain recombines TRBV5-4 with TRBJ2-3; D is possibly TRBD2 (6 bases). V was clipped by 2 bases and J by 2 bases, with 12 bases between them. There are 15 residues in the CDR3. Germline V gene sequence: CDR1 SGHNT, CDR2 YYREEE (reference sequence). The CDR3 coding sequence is TGTGCCAGCAGCTTTAGCCTAGCGCACACAGATACGCAGTATTTT. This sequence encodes CASSFSLAHTDTQYF.

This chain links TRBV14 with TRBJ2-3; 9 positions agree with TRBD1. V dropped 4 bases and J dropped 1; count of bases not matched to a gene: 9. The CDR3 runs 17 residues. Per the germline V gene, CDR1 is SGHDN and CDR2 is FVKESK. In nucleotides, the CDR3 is TGTGCCAGCAGCCCGACCCTGGGACAGGGAGGCACAGATACGCAGTATTTT. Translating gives CASSPTLGQGGTDTQYF.

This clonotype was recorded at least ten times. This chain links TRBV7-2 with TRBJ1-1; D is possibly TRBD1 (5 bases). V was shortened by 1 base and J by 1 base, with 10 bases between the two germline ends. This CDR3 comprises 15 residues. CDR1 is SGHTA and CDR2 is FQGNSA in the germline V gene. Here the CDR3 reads CASSLVAGKNTEAFF. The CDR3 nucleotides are TGTGCCAGCAGCTTAGTGGCAGGGAAGAACACTGAAGCTTTCTTT.

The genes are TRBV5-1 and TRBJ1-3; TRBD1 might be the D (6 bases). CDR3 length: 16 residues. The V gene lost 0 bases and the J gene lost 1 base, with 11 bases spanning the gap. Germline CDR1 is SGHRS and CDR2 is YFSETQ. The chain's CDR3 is CASSLVGQRSGNTIYF. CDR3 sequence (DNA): TGCGCCAGCAGCTTGGTTGGACAGCGATCTGGAAACACCATATATTTT.

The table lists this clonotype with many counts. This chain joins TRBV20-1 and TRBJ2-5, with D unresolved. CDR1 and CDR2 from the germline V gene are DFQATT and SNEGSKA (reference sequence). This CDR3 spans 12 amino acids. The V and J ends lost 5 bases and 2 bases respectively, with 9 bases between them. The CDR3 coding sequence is TGCAGTGCTGGAATCGGGCAAGAGACCCAGTACTTC. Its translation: CSAGIGQETQYF.

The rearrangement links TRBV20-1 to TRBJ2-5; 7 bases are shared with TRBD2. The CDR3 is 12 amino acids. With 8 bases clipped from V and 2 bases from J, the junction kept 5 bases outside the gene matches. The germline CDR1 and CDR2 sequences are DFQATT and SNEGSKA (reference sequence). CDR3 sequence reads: CSSRRGQETQYF. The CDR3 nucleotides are TGCAGTTCGCGGCGGGGGCAAGAGACCCAGTACTTC.

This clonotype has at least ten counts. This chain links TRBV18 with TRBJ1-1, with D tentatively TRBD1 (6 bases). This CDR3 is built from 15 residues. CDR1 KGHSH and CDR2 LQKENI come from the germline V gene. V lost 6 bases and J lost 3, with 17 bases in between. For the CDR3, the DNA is TGTGCCAGCTCCCCGAGCACAGGGCGGTACACTGAAGCTTTCTTT. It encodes CASSPSTGRYTEAFF. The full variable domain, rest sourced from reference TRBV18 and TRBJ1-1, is NAGVMQNPRHLVRRRGQEARLRCSPMKGHSHVYWYRQLPEEGLKFMVYLQKENIIDESGMPKERFSAEFPKEGPSILRIQQVVRGDSAAYFCASSPSTGRYTEAFFGQGTRLTVV.

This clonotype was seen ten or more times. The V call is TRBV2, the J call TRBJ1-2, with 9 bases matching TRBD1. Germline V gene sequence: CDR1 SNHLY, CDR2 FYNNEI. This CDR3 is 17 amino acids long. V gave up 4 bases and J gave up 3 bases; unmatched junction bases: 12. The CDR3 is CASSGPGQGTNHYGYTF. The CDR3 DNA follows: TGTGCCAGCAGTGGTCCGGGACAGGGAACTAACCACTATGGCTACACCTTC.

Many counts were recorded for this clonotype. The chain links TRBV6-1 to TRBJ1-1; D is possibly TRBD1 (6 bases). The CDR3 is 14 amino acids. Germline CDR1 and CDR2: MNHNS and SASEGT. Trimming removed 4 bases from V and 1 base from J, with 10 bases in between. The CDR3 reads CASSVTGANTEAFF. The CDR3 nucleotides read TGTGCCAGCAGTGTGACAGGAGCGAACACTGAAGCTTTCTTT.

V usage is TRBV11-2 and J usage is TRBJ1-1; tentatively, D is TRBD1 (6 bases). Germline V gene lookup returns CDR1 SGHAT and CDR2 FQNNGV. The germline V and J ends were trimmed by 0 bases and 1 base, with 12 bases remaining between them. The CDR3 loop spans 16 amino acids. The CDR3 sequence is CASSLDPTGSNTEAFF. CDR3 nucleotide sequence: TGTGCCAGCAGCTTAGACCCGACAGGTTCGAACACTGAAGCTTTCTTT.

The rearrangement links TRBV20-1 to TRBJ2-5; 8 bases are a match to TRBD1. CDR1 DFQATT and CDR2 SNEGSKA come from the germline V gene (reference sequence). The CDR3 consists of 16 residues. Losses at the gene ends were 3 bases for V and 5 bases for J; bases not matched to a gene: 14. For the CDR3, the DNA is TGCAGTGCTAGTGGAACTTTGGGACAGGCAGGGGAGACCCAGTACTTC. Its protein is CSASGTLGQAGETQYF.

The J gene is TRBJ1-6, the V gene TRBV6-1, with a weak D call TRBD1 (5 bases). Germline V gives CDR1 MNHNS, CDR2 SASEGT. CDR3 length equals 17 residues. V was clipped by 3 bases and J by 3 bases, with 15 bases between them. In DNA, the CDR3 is TGTGCCAGCAGTGAGGACCTTCGACAGTACTATAATTCACCCCTCCACTTT. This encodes CASSEDLRQYYNSPLHF.

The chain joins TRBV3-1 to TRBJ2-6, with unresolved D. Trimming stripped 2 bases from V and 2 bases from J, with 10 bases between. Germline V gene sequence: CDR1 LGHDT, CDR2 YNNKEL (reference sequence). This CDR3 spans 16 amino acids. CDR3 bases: TGTGCCAGCAGCCAATCAACACGGGCTGGGGCCAACGTCCTGACTTTC. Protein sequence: CASSQSTRAGANVLTF.

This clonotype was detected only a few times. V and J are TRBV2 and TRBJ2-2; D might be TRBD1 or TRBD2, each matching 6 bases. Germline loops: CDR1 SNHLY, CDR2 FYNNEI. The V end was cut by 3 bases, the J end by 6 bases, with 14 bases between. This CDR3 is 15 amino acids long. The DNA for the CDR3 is TGTGCCAGCAGTGAGGGGGGCAGGGGCGCCGGGGAGCTGTTTTTT. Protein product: CASSEGGRGAGELFF.

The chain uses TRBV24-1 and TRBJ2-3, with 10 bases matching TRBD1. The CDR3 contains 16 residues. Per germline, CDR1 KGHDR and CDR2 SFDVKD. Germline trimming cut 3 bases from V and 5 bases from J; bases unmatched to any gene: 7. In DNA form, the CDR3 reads TGTGCCACCAGTGATATCCTCGGGACAGGGGAAGATACGCAGTATTTT. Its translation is CATSDILGTGEDTQYF.

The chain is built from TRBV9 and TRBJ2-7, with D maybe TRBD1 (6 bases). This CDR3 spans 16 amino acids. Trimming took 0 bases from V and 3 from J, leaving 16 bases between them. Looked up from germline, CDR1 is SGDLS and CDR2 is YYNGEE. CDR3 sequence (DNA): TGTGCCAGCAGCGTAGACCTATGGACAGCGAGCTACGAGCAGTACTTC. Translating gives CASSVDLWTASYEQYF. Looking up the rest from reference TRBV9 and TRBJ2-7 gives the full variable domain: DSGVTQTPKHLITATGQRVTLRCSPRSGDLSVYWYQQSLDQGLQFLIQYYNGEERAKGNILERFSAQQFPDLHSELNLSSLELGDSALYFCASSVDLWTASYEQYFGPGTRLTVT.

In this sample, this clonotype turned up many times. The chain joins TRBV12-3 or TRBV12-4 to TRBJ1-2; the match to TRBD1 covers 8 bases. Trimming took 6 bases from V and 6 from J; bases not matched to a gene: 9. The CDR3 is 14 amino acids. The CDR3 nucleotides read TGTGCCAGCAGCGGACAGGGTTACAGGAATGGCTACACCTTC. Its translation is CASSGQGYRNGYTF.

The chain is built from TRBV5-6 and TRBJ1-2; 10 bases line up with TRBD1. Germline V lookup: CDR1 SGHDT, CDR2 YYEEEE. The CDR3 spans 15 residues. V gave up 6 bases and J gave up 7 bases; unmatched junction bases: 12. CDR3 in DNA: TGTGCCAGCAAAATTCTCAGACAGGGGGCCTCTGGCTACACCTTC. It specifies CASKILRQGASGYTF.

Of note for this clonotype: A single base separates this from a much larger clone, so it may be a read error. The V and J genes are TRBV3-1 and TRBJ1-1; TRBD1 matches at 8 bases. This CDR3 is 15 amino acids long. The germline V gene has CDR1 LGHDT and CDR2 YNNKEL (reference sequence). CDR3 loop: CASSPGTGWNTKAFF. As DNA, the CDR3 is TGTGCCAGCAGCCCAGGGACAGGATGGAACACTAAAGCTTTCTTT.

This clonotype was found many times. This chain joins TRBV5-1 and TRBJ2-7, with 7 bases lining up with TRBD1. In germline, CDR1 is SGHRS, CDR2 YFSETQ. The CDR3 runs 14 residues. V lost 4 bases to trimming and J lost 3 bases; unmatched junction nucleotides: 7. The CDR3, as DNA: TGCGCCAGCAGCGTTGGACAGGAACACTACGAGCAGTACTTC. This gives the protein CASSVGQEHYEQYF.